The clone carrying this T cell receptor (beta chain) occurred a few times. This sample was taken from a study of blood T cell repertoires in COVID-19. Study overall: Italy, Spain and the United States were the sources of the convalescent and acute COVID-19 samples. T cells, B-cell-depleted T cells, or PBMCs provided the cDNA or gDNA that served as material.

In the original processing: Scientists estimated how many nucleated cells there were by amplifying reference gene primers. Some clones are missing from TCRdb's copy, which holds only in-frame ones; the method was immunoSEQ multiplex PCR. Clonal size and the V and J genes are those of that table, whereas D and trimming came from the DNA. The table lists around 70,000 clones, more than 80% of them singletons. V was pared by 4 bases and J by 4 bases, with 14 bases of the junction left unmatched. The CDR3 extends over 18 amino acids. Per germline, CDR1 SNHLY and CDR2 FYNNEI. V gene TRBV2 combines with J gene TRBJ1-5; 9 bases agree with TRBD1. The sequenced material came from peripheral blood. The source is a young man with acute or convalescent COVID-19. This chain's CDR3 is CASSVPGQGSPFNQPQHF. The CDR3 DNA reads as TGTGCCAGCAGTGTACCGGGACAGGGTTCCCCCTTTAATCAGCCCCAGCATTTT.